The 10 T cell receptor beta chains below were found in one sample sequenced in a study of blood T cell repertoires in COVID-19. Produced via immunoSEQ multiplex PCR; TCRdb's table is partial and in-frame only. The sample carries roughly 140,000 clones, around nine tenths recorded once. Sequencing used peripheral blood. These receptors all come from a human donor in a cohort sampled during active COVID-19.

This clone was recorded once. This rearrangement joins TRBV7-9 to TRBJ2-1; 10 bases are a match to TRBD1. Germline trimming cut 5 bases from V and 4 bases from J; bases unmatched to any gene: 5. This CDR3 contains 15 residues. Germline V lookup: CDR1 SEHNR, CDR2 FQNEAQ (reference sequence). Written as DNA, the CDR3 is TGTGCCAGCAGCCCGACAGGGGGCCTTTACAATGAGCAGTTCTTC. This encodes CASSPTGGLYNEQFF. The variable domain in full, completed from reference TRBV7-9 and TRBJ2-1, reads DTGVSQNPRHKITKRGQNVTFRCDPISEHNRLYWYRQTLGQGPEFLTYFQNEAQLEKSRLLSDRFSAERPKGSFSTLEIQRTEQGDSAMYLCASSPTGGLYNEQFFGPGTRLTVL.

This sequence joins TRBV5-4 and TRBJ2-2; D is perhaps TRBD2 (5 bases). The CDR3 is made up of 15 amino acids. V shed 4 bases and J shed 7 bases, with 17 bases lying between them. Per germline, CDR1 SGHNT and CDR2 YYREEE (reference sequence). The CDR3: CASSPGLPGNGELFF. CDR3 coding DNA: TGTGCCAGCAGCCCCGGACTCCCGGGGAACGGGGAGCTGTTTTTT.

The chain is built from TRBV27 and TRBJ2-5; TRBD2 matches at 12 bases. This CDR3 contains 16 residues. The germline gives CDR1 MNHEY, CDR2 SMNVEV (reference sequence). Trimming removed 6 bases from V and 9 bases from J; junction bases left unmatched: 14. Here the CDR3 reads CASRQPGTSGPGAQYF. In nucleotides, the CDR3 is TGTGCCAGCAGGCAACCGGGGACTAGCGGGCCGGGGGCCCAGTACTTC.

This chain uses TRBV4-2 with TRBJ2-5; D not certain. The germline V gene has CDR1 LGHNA and CDR2 YNFKEQ. This CDR3 has 14 residues. V dropped 0 bases and J dropped 1 base, with 6 bases sitting between them. The CDR3 coding sequence is TGTGCCAGCAGCCAAGATGGCCGCCAAGAGACCCAGTACTTC. Encoded protein: CASSQDGRQETQYF.

The chain couples TRBV19 to TRBJ1-1, with 8 bases matching TRBD1. The V gene's germline CDR1 is LNHDA and CDR2 SQIVND (reference sequence). The ends lost 3 bases at V and 6 bases at J; junction bases unmatched: 15. The CDR3 has 17 residues. The CDR3 loop is CASSIGQGAVKLSEAFF. The CDR3 DNA reads TGTGCCAGTAGTATCGGCCAGGGGGCCGTTAAACTCTCTGAAGCTTTCTTT.

This clone has more than one count but fewer than ten. The V call is TRBV28, the J call TRBJ2-7; D possibly corresponds to TRBD1 (5 bases). The V end lost 5 bases, the J end lost 3 bases, and 14 bases lay between the germline ends. The CDR3 totals 14 residues. The germline V gene has CDR1 MDHEN and CDR2 SYDVKM. The CDR3 loop is CASSRPRTIYEQYF. In DNA, the CDR3 is TGTGCCAGCAGTCGACCACGGACAATCTACGAGCAGTACTTC.

This rearrangement joins TRBV2 to TRBJ1-1; 9 positions agree with TRBD1. The junction had 7 bases not matched to a gene; V was cut back by 6 bases and J by 8 bases. Germline-derived CDR1 and CDR2 are SNHLY and FYNNEI. This CDR3 has 13 residues. The CDR3 here is CASRVGTGNEAFF. The DNA of the CDR3 is TGTGCCAGCAGAGTCGGGACAGGGAACGAAGCTTTCTTT.

CDR3 in amino acids: CASSRSGTVNQPQHF. Here the CDR3 DNA reads TGCGCCAGCAGCCGCTCCGGGACAGTTAATCAGCCCCAGCATTTT. The chain combines TRBV4-1 with TRBJ1-5, with TRBD1 matching over 7 bases. The CDR3 has 15 amino acids. Germline V gene data show CDR1 as MGHRA and CDR2 as YSYEKL. V was clipped by 4 bases and J by 4 bases; unmatched bases: 7.

This chain joins TRBV28 and TRBJ2-2; no clear D. V lost 3 bases and J lost 4, with 12 bases in between. CDR3 length: 15 amino acids. Germline V gene sequence: CDR1 MDHEN, CDR2 SYDVKM. CDR3 protein: CASSFDGRRTGELFF. Here the CDR3 DNA reads TGTGCCAGCAGTTTCGATGGGCGACGCACCGGGGAGCTGTTTTTT.

This clone was observed at least ten times. The CDR3 reads CASNLIAGVLTF. DNA for the CDR3: TGTGCCAGCAACCTCATCGCAGGCGTCCTGACTTTC. This chain connects TRBV2 to TRBJ2-6; D unresolved. The V end lost 7 bases, the J end lost 12 bases, and 13 bases lay between the germline ends. The germline CDR1 and CDR2 sequences are SNHLY and FYNNEI. CDR3 length: 12 amino acids.